Listed below are T cell receptor beta chains from one sample, sequenced in a study of response to subunit inactivated influenza vaccine. TCRdb reprocessed the RT-PCR reads with MiXCR, giving one entry per CDR3 protein. The sample records more than 550,000 distinct CDR3 sequences, around 11% being singletons. These data were also reused for a study on T cells expressing NK-cell markers.

Sequenced here: PBMCs from blood, sampled on the day of vaccination. Receptors were obtained from a man between 50 and 59 years old who received an inactivated influenza vaccine. Each CDR3 is given with its conserved first and last residue. Fields, in order: clone size, J gene, D gene, V gene, CDR3 protein, CDR3 DNA. A D gene is named only where the DNA matches it firmly. Clone size is shown for a subset of rows, as once, few, many or a class of expanded clone.

clone size: .; J gene: TRBJ2-1; D gene: .; V gene: TRBV29-1; CDR3 protein: CSAIRTANEQFF; CDR3 DNA: TGCAGCGCCATAAGGACCGCTAATGAGCAGTTCTTC
clone size: many; J gene: TRBJ2-1; D gene: .; V gene: TRBV7-9; CDR3 protein: CASSFVASEQFF; CDR3 DNA: TGTGCCAGCAGCTTCGTAGCGAGTGAGCAGTTCTTC
clone size: .; J gene: TRBJ2-1; D gene: .; V gene: TRBV11-1; CDR3 protein: CASSLRGPSKGSYNEQFF; CDR3 DNA: TGTGCCAGCAGCCTTCGGGGACCTTCCAAGGGGTCCTACAATGAGCAGTTCTTC
clone size: few; J gene: TRBJ1-4; D gene: TRBD1; V gene: TRBV11-1; CDR3 protein: CASSQRQGSPSFNEKLFF; CDR3 DNA: TGTGCCAGCAGCCAACGACAGGGTAGCCCGAGCTTTAATGAAAAACTGTTTTTT
clone size: .; J gene: TRBJ2-7; D gene: TRBD1; V gene: TRBV5-1; CDR3 protein: CASSGGTGGGEQYF; CDR3 DNA: TGCGCCAGCAGCGGCGGGACAGGGGGCGGCGAGCAGTACTTC
clone size: .; J gene: TRBJ2-7; D gene: TRBD1; V gene: TRBV4-2; CDR3 protein: CASSQEDRGTYEQYF; CDR3 DNA: TGTGCCAGCAGCCAAGAAGACAGGGGGACCTACGAGCAGTACTTC
clone size: .; J gene: TRBJ2-3; D gene: TRBD2; V gene: TRBV5-1; CDR3 protein: CASSLDGAGADTQYF; CDR3 DNA: TGCGCCAGCAGCTTGGACGGAGCGGGGGCAGATACGCAGTATTTT
clone size: .; J gene: TRBJ2-2; D gene: .; V gene: TRBV7-2; CDR3 protein: CASSAARGGGELFF; CDR3 DNA: TGTGCCAGCAGCGCAGCCAGGGGTGGCGGGGAGCTGTTTTTT
clone size: few; J gene: TRBJ2-3; D gene: .; V gene: TRBV9; CDR3 protein: CASSVGGSPQTSTDTQYF; CDR3 DNA: TGTGCCAGCAGCGTAGGGGGGAGCCCCCAAACTAGCACAGATACGCAGTATTTT
clone size: few; J gene: TRBJ2-3; D gene: TRBD1; V gene: TRBV2; CDR3 protein: CASRVLGQGYADTQYF; CDR3 DNA: TGTGCCAGCAGGGTTCTGGGACAGGGTTATGCAGATACGCAGTATTTT
clone size: many; J gene: TRBJ1-2; D gene: .; V gene: TRBV2; CDR3 protein: CASRQNQGSYGYTF; CDR3 DNA: TGTGCCAGCAGGCAAAATCAGGGGTCCTATGGCTACACCTTC
clone size: few; J gene: TRBJ2-3; D gene: TRBD1; V gene: TRBV10-3; CDR3 protein: CAISDSYWDSSTDTQYF; CDR3 DNA: TGTGCCATCAGTGACTCGTATTGGGACAGCAGCACAGATACGCAGTATTTT
clone size: .; J gene: TRBJ1-6; D gene: TRBD1; V gene: TRBV5-1; CDR3 protein: CASSLVGQGNSPLHF; CDR3 DNA: TGCGCCAGCAGCTTGGTGGGACAGGGCAATTCACCCCTCCACTTT
clone size: many; J gene: TRBJ1-2; D gene: .; V gene: TRBV27; CDR3 protein: CASSLREGYGYTF; CDR3 DNA: TGTGCCAGCAGTTTACGAGAGGGTTATGGCTACACCTTC
clone size: .; J gene: TRBJ2-5; D gene: TRBD1; V gene: TRBV4-2; CDR3 protein: CASSSGTGQYF; CDR3 DNA: TGTGCCAGCAGCTCCGGGACAGGGCAGTACTTC
clone size: .; J gene: TRBJ2-3; D gene: .; V gene: TRBV7-2; CDR3 protein: CASSSRTTTDTQYF; CDR3 DNA: TGTGCCAGCAGCTCTAGGACTACAACAGATACGCAGTATTTT
clone size: .; J gene: TRBJ1-2; D gene: .; V gene: TRBV5-1; CDR3 protein: CASSDEPTDVYGYTF; CDR3 DNA: TGCGCCAGCAGCGATGAACCGACAGACGTCTATGGCTACACCTTC
clone size: many; J gene: TRBJ2-7; D gene: .; V gene: TRBV20-1; CDR3 protein: CSARNILRDEQYF; CDR3 DNA: TGCAGTGCCCGCAATATTTTGAGGGACGAGCAGTACTTC
clone size: many; J gene: TRBJ1-5; D gene: .; V gene: TRBV20-1; CDR3 protein: CSASQGHWGNQPQHF; CDR3 DNA: TGCAGTGCTAGCCAGGGACACTGGGGAAATCAGCCCCAGCATTTT
clone size: few; J gene: TRBJ1-1; D gene: .; V gene: TRBV7-2; CDR3 protein: CASSLRRVDTEAFF; CDR3 DNA: TGTGCCAGCAGCTTACGCAGGGTCGACACTGAAGCTTTCTTT
clone size: few; J gene: TRBJ2-5; D gene: TRBD1; V gene: TRBV18; CDR3 protein: CASSPPGGWETQYF; CDR3 DNA: TGTGCCAGCTCACCACCAGGGGGCTGGGAGACCCAGTACTTC
clone size: .; J gene: TRBJ2-1; D gene: TRBD2; V gene: TRBV5-1; CDR3 protein: CAISPLTSGSYNEQFF; CDR3 DNA: TGCGCCATCAGCCCGCTTACTAGCGGGAGCTACAATGAGCAGTTCTTC
clone size: few; J gene: TRBJ2-7; D gene: TRBD1; V gene: TRBV27; CDR3 protein: CASSPSRGTVSYEQYF; CDR3 DNA: TGTGCCAGCAGTCCCAGCCGAGGGACAGTATCCTACGAGCAGTACTTC
clone size: few; J gene: TRBJ2-1; D gene: .; V gene: TRBV6-5; CDR3 protein: CASGQIYNEQFF; CDR3 DNA: TGTGCCAGCGGACAGATCTACAATGAGCAGTTCTTC
clone size: many; J gene: TRBJ2-7; D gene: .; V gene: TRBV27; CDR3 protein: CASSLQVGFSYEQYF; CDR3 DNA: TGTGCCAGCAGCTTACAAGTAGGGTTCTCCTACGAGCAGTACTTC
clone size: .; J gene: TRBJ2-3; D gene: .; V gene: TRBV20-1; CDR3 protein: CSASGGTATQYF; CDR3 DNA: TGCAGTGCTAGCGGGGGCACAGCTACGCAGTATTTT
clone size: .; J gene: TRBJ2-3; D gene: TRBD2; V gene: TRBV10-3; CDR3 protein: CAISPTSGGDTQYF; CDR3 DNA: TGTGCCATCAGCCCTACTAGCGGGGGAGATACGCAGTATTTT
clone size: few; J gene: TRBJ2-7; D gene: .; V gene: TRBV18; CDR3 protein: CASSPPGTDYYEQYF; CDR3 DNA: TGTGCCAGCTCACCACCCGGGACGGACTACTACGAGCAGTACTTC
clone size: few; J gene: TRBJ2-2; D gene: .; V gene: TRBV6-2/TRBV6-3; CDR3 protein: CASWGTGTANTGELFF; CDR3 DNA: TGTGCCAGCTGGGGTACAGGGACCGCGAACACCGGGGAGCTGTTTTTT
clone size: .; J gene: TRBJ1-1; D gene: .; V gene: TRBV14; CDR3 protein: CASSQERQTPSTEAFF; CDR3 DNA: TGTGCCAGCAGCCAAGAGAGACAGACCCCCTCCACTGAAGCTTTCTTT
clone size: few; J gene: TRBJ2-3; D gene: .; V gene: TRBV6-4; CDR3 protein: CARRGWGTDTQYF; CDR3 DNA: TGTGCCAGGCGCGGGTGGGGGACAGATACGCAGTATTTT
clone size: few; J gene: TRBJ2-3; D gene: TRBD2; V gene: TRBV6-1; CDR3 protein: CASSQSGGGTDTQYF; CDR3 DNA: TGTGCCAGCAGCCAAAGCGGGGGGGGCACAGATACGCAGTATTTT
clone size: .; J gene: TRBJ1-1; D gene: TRBD1; V gene: TRBV7-8; CDR3 protein: CASSPRVHRGAEAFF; CDR3 DNA: TGTGCCAGCAGCCCCCGGGTGCACAGGGGGGCCGAGGCTTTCTTT
clone size: .; J gene: TRBJ2-3; D gene: .; V gene: TRBV20-1; CDR3 protein: CSASSYGSADTQYF; CDR3 DNA: TGCAGTGCTAGTTCCTACGGGAGCGCAGATACGCAGTATTTT
clone size: few; J gene: TRBJ2-3; D gene: TRBD1; V gene: TRBV6-1; CDR3 protein: CASSELDRGTDTQYF; CDR3 DNA: TGTGCCAGCAGTGAACTGGACAGGGGCACAGATACGCAGTATTTT
clone size: few; J gene: TRBJ2-7; D gene: TRBD1; V gene: TRBV7-9; CDR3 protein: CASSLAGQIYEQYF; CDR3 DNA: TGTGCCAGCAGCTTAGCGGGACAGATCTACGAGCAGTACTTC
clone size: .; J gene: TRBJ1-1; D gene: .; V gene: TRBV5-1; CDR3 protein: CASSRDHEAFF; CDR3 DNA: TGCGCCAGCAGTCGGGACCACGAAGCTTTCTTT
clone size: .; J gene: TRBJ1-2; D gene: .; V gene: TRBV3-1; CDR3 protein: CASSPSLSGLNYGYTF; CDR3 DNA: TGTGCCAGCAGCCCTTCTTTGTCAGGGTTAAACTATGGCTACACCTTC
clone size: many; J gene: TRBJ1-1; D gene: .; V gene: TRBV3-1; CDR3 protein: CASSQEWLKGRTEAFF; CDR3 DNA: TGTGCCAGCAGCCAAGAGTGGTTGAAGGGGAGGACTGAAGCTTTCTTT
clone size: few; J gene: TRBJ1-5; D gene: .; V gene: TRBV7-9; CDR3 protein: CASSTGMQPQHF; CDR3 DNA: TGTGCCAGCAGTACAGGGATGCAGCCCCAGCATTTT
clone size: many; J gene: TRBJ2-2; D gene: .; V gene: TRBV12-3/TRBV12-4; CDR3 protein: CASSLGLTGELFF; CDR3 DNA: TGTGCCAGCAGCTTAGGCCTCACCGGGGAGCTGTTTTTT
clone size: .; J gene: TRBJ2-7; D gene: .; V gene: TRBV5-5; CDR3 protein: CASSWEPGHFYEQYF; CDR3 DNA: TGTGCCAGCAGCTGGGAACCGGGACACTTCTACGAGCAGTACTTC
clone size: few; J gene: TRBJ2-5; D gene: .; V gene: TRBV20-1; CDR3 protein: CSARDQGETQYF; CDR3 DNA: TGCAGTGCTAGAGATCAGGGGGAGACCCAGTACTTC
clone size: .; J gene: TRBJ2-1; D gene: .; V gene: TRBV7-2; CDR3 protein: CASFFYNEQFF; CDR3 DNA: TGTGCCAGTTTCTTTTACAATGAGCAGTTCTTC